The 26 T cell receptor beta chains below all came from one sample that was sequenced in a study of shared clonotypes between healthy human individuals. This table comes from immunoSEQ multiplex PCR, and its TCRdb copy is limited to in-frame clones, with some not included. Of 2 million to 2.5 million clones listed, approximately 95% are singletons. The material sequenced was naive CD4+ T cells sorted from blood. Subset defined: CD45RA+ positively selected. These receptors originate from a man younger than 35 in good health.

The chain combines TRBV5-1 with TRBJ1-2; D is unresolved. Trimming shortened V by 5 bases and J by 7 bases, and 12 bases separated the two germline ends. CDR1 and CDR2 (germline): SGHRS, YFSETQ. The CDR3 has 12 amino acids. The CDR3 nucleotides are TGCGCCAGCAGGTTAAACACGGGTGGCTACACCTTC. Amino acid sequence: CASRLNTGGYTF. Drawing the rest from reference TRBV5-1 and TRBJ1-2, the complete variable domain is KAGVTQTPRYLIKTRGQQVTLSCSPISGHRSVSWYQQTPGQGLQFLFEYFSETQRNKGNFPGRFSGRQFSNSRSEMNVSTLELGDSALYLCASRLNTGGYTFGSGTRLTVV.

V is TRBV6-5 and J is TRBJ2-7; the match to TRBD1 covers 9 bases. With V trimmed by 4 bases and J by 7 bases, 14 bases remained unmatched. This CDR3 has 16 residues. The germline V gene encodes CDR1 MNHEY and CDR2 SVGAGI. In nucleotides, the CDR3 is TGTGCCAGCAGTTCCCTTTTCGGGACAGGGAACTATGAGCAGTACTTC. It encodes CASSSLFGTGNYEQYF.

This chain links TRBV28 with TRBJ1-5; a possible D gene is TRBD1 (6 bases). From germline, CDR1 is MDHEN and CDR2 SYDVKM. V lost 2 bases, J lost 7 bases, and 15 bases lay in between. This CDR3 has 15 residues. The CDR3 sequence: CASSLRGEKRQPQHF. CDR3 nucleotides: TGTGCCAGCAGTTTAAGGGGGGAAAAGAGACAGCCCCAGCATTTT.

The chain carries TRBV5-1 and TRBJ2-7; D remains ambiguous. There are 14 residues in the CDR3. Deletions cut 1 base from V and 0 bases from J, with 8 bases between. Germline loops: CDR1 SGHRS, CDR2 YFSETQ. CDR3 DNA sequence: TGCGCCAGCAGCTTGTCGCCTAGCTCCTACGAGCAGTACTTC. Amino acid sequence: CASSLSPSSYEQYF.

The chain links TRBV2 to TRBJ2-3, with 14 nucleotides matching TRBD2. The CDR3 extends over 18 amino acids. Looked up from germline, CDR1 is SNHLY and CDR2 is FYNNEI. Unmatched junction bases numbered 12, after V lost 6 bases and J lost 4 bases. CDR3 sequence (DNA): TGTGCCAGCAGGTTTCGACCGGGACTAGCGGGGGTGTCAGATACGCAGTATTTT. Residues: CASRFRPGLAGVSDTQYF.

The chain uses TRBV7-2 and TRBJ2-3, with TRBD2 matching over 10 bases. CDR3 length equals 19 residues. V dropped 1 base and J dropped 4; count of bases not matched to a gene: 14. Per germline, CDR1 SGHTA and CDR2 FQGNSA. The DNA of the CDR3 is TGTGCCAGCAGCTTAGTGGTAGCGGGAGGCCTCCCAACGGCAGATACGCAGTATTTT. Protein: CASSLVVAGGLPTADTQYF.

V and J are TRBV7-9 and TRBJ1-2; D perhaps matches TRBD1 (6 bases). The CDR3 length is 13 residues. The V end lost 6 bases, the J end lost 4 bases, and 12 bases lay between the germline ends. The V gene's germline CDR1 is SEHNR and CDR2 FQNEAQ (reference sequence). CDR3 DNA sequence: TGTGCCAGCAGGGAACAGGGTCCCTATGGCTACACCTTC. Protein: CASREQGPYGYTF. Complete variable domain (other parts from reference TRBV7-9 and TRBJ1-2): DTGVSQNPRHKITKRGQNVTFRCDPISEHNRLYWYRQTLGQGPEFLTYFQNEAQLEKSRLLSDRFSAERPKGSFSTLEIQRTEQGDSAMYLCASREQGPYGYTFGSGTRLTVV.

This clone was counted once. The V gene is TRBV7-2, the J gene TRBJ1-2; no clear D. The CDR3 loop spans 17 amino acids. With 7 bases removed from V and 7 bases from J, the gap between germline ends came to 28 bases. Germline assignment: CDR1 SGHTA and CDR2 FQGNSA. For the CDR3, the DNA is TGTGCCAGCACCTTGGGCGGGATAAGTGGCGGATTGGGTGGCTACACCTTC. As protein: CASTLGGISGGLGGYTF.

The chain combines TRBV5-1 with TRBJ2-7; a weak D match, TRBD1 (6 bases). Germline V gene data show CDR1 as SGHRS and CDR2 as YFSETQ. The CDR3 has 15 amino acids. Trimming removed 4 bases at V and 0 bases at J, with 14 bases between. CDR3 region: CASSLRPGVSYEQYF. Here the CDR3 DNA reads TGCGCCAGCAGCCTGCGCCCAGGGGTCTCCTACGAGCAGTACTTC.

This clone appeared a single time. The sample contains more than one DNA sequence encoding this CDR3. CDR3 sequence (DNA): TGCGCCAGCAGCTTGGAAGGGGGGACTGAAGCTTTCTTT. Protein product: CASSLEGGTEAFF. The V and J genes are TRBV5-1 and TRBJ1-1; the D gene is possibly TRBD1 (6 bases). Germline loops: CDR1 SGHRS, CDR2 YFSETQ. V lost 0 bases and J 5 bases, leaving 8 bases between the germline ends. CDR3 size: 13 residues. Based on the CDR3 plus reference TRBV5-1 and TRBJ1-1, the full variable domain is KAGVTQTPRYLIKTRGQQVTLSCSPISGHRSVSWYQQTPGQGLQFLFEYFSETQRNKGNFPGRFSGRQFSNSRSEMNVSTLELGDSALYLCASSLEGGTEAFFGQGTRLTVV.

The chain is built from TRBV28 and TRBJ2-7; the D gene is possibly TRBD1 (6 bases). CDR1 is MDHEN, CDR2 SYDVKM, per germline. CDR3 length: 13 residues. V was trimmed by 6 bases and J by 2 bases, leaving 11 bases between them. The CDR3 region has the DNA TGTGCCAGCAGGGACAGTAAAACCTACGAGCAGTACTTC. This encodes CASRDSKTYEQYF.

The chain joins TRBV5-4 to TRBJ1-6, with a possible D match to TRBD1 (5 bases). Trimming took off 0 bases at V and 13 bases at J, with 14 bases between the two ends. Germline V lookup: CDR1 SGHNT, CDR2 YYREEE (reference sequence). The CDR3 contains 14 residues. In DNA form, the CDR3 reads TGTGCCAGCAGCTTGGGACAGTTAGAATCCCCCCTCCACTTT. This sequence encodes CASSLGQLESPLHF.

The CDR3 sequence: CAITGLLNEQFF. The CDR3 DNA reads TGTGCCATCACGGGACTGCTCAATGAGCAGTTCTTC. V is TRBV10-3 and J is TRBJ2-1; tentatively, D is TRBD2 (6 bases). The CDR3 contains 12 residues. Germline V lookup: CDR1 ENHRY, CDR2 SYGVKD. The ends were cut back, 7 bases at V and 6 bases at J, with 10 bases in the middle.

V usage is TRBV2 and J usage is TRBJ2-3; 12 positions match TRBD2. The ends lost 4 bases at V and 7 bases at J; junction bases unmatched: 12. Per the germline V gene, CDR1 is SNHLY and CDR2 is FYNNEI. This CDR3 has 17 residues. CDR3 bases: TGTGCCAGCAGTGTTAGGGCTAGCGGGGGGGCACCCAATACGCAGTATTTT. Its translation is CASSVRASGGAPNTQYF.

The V call is TRBV5-1, the J call TRBJ1-1; no firm D call. Germline CDR1 reads SGHRS; CDR2 reads YFSETQ. The V and J ends lost 0 bases and 6 bases respectively, with 15 bases between them. CDR3 length: 15 amino acids. CDR3 coding DNA: TGCGCCAGCAGCTTGGATGGCAGCCGGGCGGCTGAAGCTTTCTTT. Residues: CASSLDGSRAAEAFF. The whole variable domain, remainder taken from reference TRBV5-1 and TRBJ1-1, is KAGVTQTPRYLIKTRGQQVTLSCSPISGHRSVSWYQQTPGQGLQFLFEYFSETQRNKGNFPGRFSGRQFSNSRSEMNVSTLELGDSALYLCASSLDGSRAAEAFFGQGTRLTVV.

As DNA, the CDR3 is TGTGCCAGCAGCCGACTAGGGCCGCTCGCGGCCAATGAGCAGTTCTTC. It encodes CASSRLGPLAANEQFF. V gene TRBV7-9 combines with J gene TRBJ2-1; D is possibly TRBD2 (6 bases). Trimming stripped 5 bases from V and 6 bases from J, with 20 bases between. The germline gives CDR1 SEHNR, CDR2 FQNEAQ (reference sequence). The length of the CDR3 is 16 residues.

The chain links TRBV21-1 to TRBJ1-2. TRBV21-1 has pseudogene status. The CDR3 is made up of 13 amino acids. The CDR3 bases are TGTGCCAGCAGCAACGAGACGAGCTATGGCTACACCTTC. This encodes CASSNETSYGYTF.

For this clone: Other nucleotide sequences from this sample produce the same CDR3. This chain links TRBV29-1 with TRBJ1-1; D might be TRBD1 (6 bases). The germline gives CDR1 SQVTM, CDR2 ANQGSEA. Trimming stripped 6 bases from V and 1 base from J, with 9 bases between. This CDR3 spans 12 amino acids. The CDR3 DNA is TGCAGCGTGGGGGCGGGGAACACTGAAGCTTTCTTT. It translates to CSVGAGNTEAFF.

V gene TRBV6-1 combines with J gene TRBJ1-1; tentatively, D is TRBD1 (5 bases). The CDR3 runs 14 residues. V was trimmed by 1 base and J by 8 bases, leaving 14 bases between them. The germline gives CDR1 MNHNS, CDR2 SASEGT. For the CDR3, the DNA is TGTGCCAGCAGTGAAGTAGCCCTCTGGACAGAAGCTTTCTTT. The encoded protein is CASSEVALWTEAFF.

The chain joins TRBV6-1 to TRBJ2-5; 8 nucleotides match TRBD2. Germline V gene lookup returns CDR1 MNHNS and CDR2 SASEGT. Trimming removed 6 bases from V and 7 bases from J; junction bases left unmatched: 10. CDR3 length equals 14 residues. CDR3 nucleotides: TGTGCCAGCAGGGACAGCGGGAGCGGGGGGACCCAGTACTTC. It encodes CASRDSGSGGTQYF.

The CDR3 sequence: CASSYQRETDTQYF. The CDR3 region has the DNA TGTGCCAGCAGTTACCAAAGGGAGACAGATACGCAGTATTTT. The chain carries TRBV6-5 and TRBJ2-3; D perhaps matches TRBD2 (5 bases). This CDR3 is built from 14 residues. Germline CDR1 reads MNHEY; CDR2 reads SVGAGI. V lost 2 bases to trimming and J lost 3 bases, with 9 bases between them.

This chain connects TRBV7-6 to TRBJ2-2; TRBD1 matches at 11 bases. V shed 5 bases and J 4 bases; nucleotides not matched to a gene: 3. Germline V gene sequence: CDR1 SGHVS, CDR2 FNYEAQ. The CDR3 contains 15 residues. The DNA for the CDR3 is TGTGCCAGCAGCCTAGGACAGGGGGCCACCGGGGAGCTGTTTTTT. Translating gives CASSLGQGATGELFF.

The chain is built from TRBV6-6 and TRBJ2-5; 8 bases align to TRBD1. Germline trimming cut 7 bases from V and 5 bases from J; bases unmatched to any gene: 12. Looked up from germline, CDR1 is MNHNY and CDR2 is SVGAGI (reference sequence). This CDR3 has 15 residues. CDR3 coding DNA: TGTGCCAGCATCTCCACAGGGGGTCGGCGGGAGACCCAGTACTTC. As protein: CASISTGGRRETQYF.

The V gene is TRBV7-9, the J gene TRBJ2-7; no definite D call. The V gene's germline CDR1 is SEHNR and CDR2 FQNEAQ (reference sequence). Trimming stripped 2 bases from V and 5 bases from J, with 10 bases between. This CDR3 spans 13 amino acids. In DNA form, the CDR3 reads TGTGCCAGCAGCTTAATGGCAGCTAACGAGCAGTACTTC. It encodes CASSLMAANEQYF.

A remark on this clone: The identical CDR3 is also encoded by other nucleotide sequences in the sample. The chain employs TRBV6-1 and TRBJ2-2, with a tentative D call TRBD2 (6 bases). Trimming removed 4 bases at V and 2 bases at J, with 11 bases between. This CDR3 spans 15 amino acids. The germline CDR1 and CDR2 sequences are MNHNS and SASEGT. The CDR3: CASSARGANTGELFF. Written as DNA, the CDR3 is TGTGCCAGCAGTGCGCGGGGAGCTAACACCGGGGAGCTGTTTTTT.

This chain connects TRBV6-1 to TRBJ1-5, with a possible D match to TRBD1 (5 bases). Germline CDR1 reads MNHNS; CDR2 reads SASEGT. V was trimmed by 5 bases and J by 2 bases, leaving 13 bases between them. The CDR3 spans 15 residues. The CDR3 DNA reads TGTGCCAGCAGTAACGGGGGATATGGCAATCAGCCCCAGCATTTT. Translation: CASSNGGYGNQPQHF.